These T cell receptor beta chains were read from a single sample in a study of T cells in Graves' hyperthyroidism and ophthalmopathy. From the multiplex PCR reads, TCRdb called clonotypes with MiXCR, one entry per CDR3 protein. The sample carries 300,000 to 400,000 distinct CDR3 sequences, 15% to 20% recorded once. Sequencing used blood. Receptor source: a woman aged 45 to 65 with Graves' hyperthyroidism. Both conserved end residues are part of each CDR3. D genes are given only for firm matches. A row's size may be missing; if present it is once, few, many or a size class.

TRBJ2-2 | few | TRBV28 | TRBD2 | CASSSPSGRGTGELFF | TGTGCCAGCAGTTCCCCTAGCGGGAGGGGCACCGGGGAGCTGTTTTTT
TRBJ2-5 | many | TRBV6-2/TRBV6-3 | . | CASTAGARNQETQYF | TGTGCCAGCACCGCCGGGGCCCGGAACCAAGAGACCCAGTACTTC
TRBJ2-3 | many | TRBV28 | TRBD1 | CASSSRGTVSDTQYF | TGTGCCAGCAGCTCCAGGGGGACCGTTTCAGATACGCAGTATTTT
TRBJ1-4 | . | TRBV20-1 | TRBD1 | CSARVRGGEKLFF | TGCAGTGCTAGGGTCAGGGGGGGTGAAAAACTGTTTTTT
TRBJ2-1 | . | TRBV7-8 | . | CASSLSFHEQFF | TGTGCCAGCAGCTTGTCATTTCATGAGCAGTTCTTC
TRBJ2-2 | few | TRBV2 | . | CASSADDLTGELFF | TGTGCCAGCAGTGCTGATGATTTGACCGGGGAGCTGTTTTTT
TRBJ2-3 | many | TRBV27 | TRBD1 | CASSTGERTDTQYF | TGTGCCAGCAGTACAGGGGAGAGGACAGATACGCAGTATTTT
TRBJ1-1 | many | TRBV6-1 | . | CASSWTGDTEAFF | TGTGCCAGCAGTTGGACGGGGGACACTGAAGCTTTCTTT
TRBJ1-1 | many | TRBV12-3/TRBV12-4 | . | CASRTDGLVRKAFF | TGTGCCAGCAGAACAGATGGACTCGTCCGGAAAGCTTTCTTT
TRBJ1-2 | . | TRBV19 | TRBD1 | CASSMSGQGVSNYGYTF | TGTGCCAGTAGTATGTCGGGACAGGGGGTTAGCAACTATGGCTACACCTTC
TRBJ2-3 | many | TRBV3-1 | . | CASSPSGESDTQYF | TGTGCCAGCAGCCCCAGCGGTGAGTCGGATACGCAGTATTTT
TRBJ1-4 | many | TRBV12-3/TRBV12-4 | . | CASSLRDPRREKLFF | TGTGCCAGCAGTCTCCGGGACCCACGACGGGAAAAACTGTTTTTT
TRBJ1-5 | many | TRBV3-1 | . | CASSQEVNQPQHF | TGTGCCAGCAGCCAAGAAGTGAATCAGCCCCAGCATTTT
TRBJ1-2 | . | TRBV6-1 | . | CASSELGDIYGYTF | TGTGCCAGCAGTGAATTAGGGGACATCTATGGCTACACCTTC